This T cell receptor beta chain was observed in a study of blood T cell repertoires in COVID-19. Study in general: Nucleic acid was either cDNA or gDNA, and it came from T cells, B-cell-depleted T cells, or PBMCs.

Sequencing was performed with immunoSEQ multiplex PCR; in TCRdb, only in-frame clones are kept and a portion is missing. The data contain some 170,000 clones, roughly 82% of them singletons. The CDR3 has 14 residues. CDR1 and CDR2 (germline): MGHDK, SYGVNS. V was pared by 10 bases and J by 4 bases, with 9 bases of the junction left unmatched. This receptor was taken from a woman in her 70s with acute or convalescent COVID-19. The chain combines TRBV25-1 with TRBJ2-1, with TRBD2 matching over 8 bases. Specimen: peripheral blood. For the CDR3, the DNA is TGTGCCACCCGCCCGGGAGGGAGTTACAATGAGCAGTTCTTC. Translated, it gives CATRPGGSYNEQFF.